The clone carrying this T cell receptor beta chain was detected only once. From germline, CDR1 is MNHEY and CDR2 SVGAGI. V trimming: 6 bases; J trimming: 0 bases; junction bases outside the gene matches: 3. The CDR3 contains 15 residues. TCR sequencing covered a few patients who responded to pembrolizumab. TCRdb's copy holds only in-frame clones and misses some; the assay was immunoSEQ multiplex PCR. The table shows 70,000 to 95,000 clones, with around 80% occurring only once. The data stem from a study of PD-1 blockade in mismatch repair-deficient tumors. This material consisted of peripheral blood, taken 44 weeks after starting pembrolizumab. This sequence was found in an adult with mismatch repair-deficient cancer. This rearrangement joins TRBV6-5 to TRBJ2-1, with 9 bases identical to TRBD2. The CDR3 region is CASRLAGTSYNEQFF. The DNA of the CDR3 is TGTGCCAGCAGGCTAGCGGGGACCTCCTACAATGAGCAGTTCTTC.